This TCR beta chain was identified during a study of cytomegalovirus exposure and HLA in healthy donors. V lost 7 bases, J lost 5 bases, and 14 bases lay in between. Germline CDR1 LNHDA, CDR2 SQIVND (reference sequence). This CDR3 spans 13 amino acids. Primers for the PCR totalled 60 Vbeta and 13 Jbeta. Assay: immunoSEQ multiplex PCR; the TCRdb copy retains only in-frame clones and omits some. This repertoire shows about 150,000 clones, 80% to 90% found once; its top ten account for approximately 2%. The sequenced material came from PBMCs. The chain recombines TRBV19 with TRBJ1-1; weak D call: TRBD1 (5 bases). The receptor was derived from a woman aged 18-29 years in good health and CMV-seronegative. This CDR3 reads CASTNKRGTEAFF. Here the CDR3 DNA reads TGTGCCAGTACGAATAAGCGGGGGACTGAAGCTTTCTTT.